This T cell receptor (beta chain) came from a study of T cells expressing NK-cell markers. Germline V gene data show CDR1 as SGHRS and CDR2 as YFSETQ. CDR3 length: 16 residues. Study results and caveats: No clear determination of HCMV specificity was made for expanded NKG2C+ T cell clones.

Note on this clonotype: Its target is not known.

TCRdb re-called the 5' RACE reads and shows each CDR3 protein once, DNA omitted. The table lists 200,000 to 300,000 distinct CDR3 sequences. The rearrangement links TRBV5-1 to TRBJ2-3; TCRdb lists TRBD1, though no DNA is available to test this call. This receptor was taken from a man aged 18 to 29 in good health. The sequenced sample was blood T cells: a sorted CD56 or NKG2C T cell subset, CD4+ or CD8+ T cells, or bulk PBMC T cells (not recorded which). CDR3 loop: CASGVRGTGQTDTQYF. Supplemented by reference TRBV5-1 and TRBJ2-3, the full variable domain reads KAGVTQTPRYLIKTRGQQVTLSCSPISGHRSVSWYQQTPGQGLQFLFEYFSETQRNKGNFPGRFSGRQFSNSRSEMNVSTLELGDSALYLCASGVRGTGQTDTQYFGPGTRLTVL.